This entry lists 15 T cell receptor beta chains sequenced from one sample in a study of cytomegalovirus exposure and HLA in healthy donors. The PCR was carried out with 60 Vbeta primers and 13 Jbeta primers. Clones were sequenced by immunoSEQ multiplex PCR, and TCRdb holds only the in-frame ones, with some missing. The table includes about 110,000 clones, around 73% detected once. Sequencing used PBMCs. These receptor sequences come from a man aged 35 to 55 in good health and CMV-seronegative.

This chain uses TRBV7-3 with TRBJ2-7, with D possibly TRBD1 on 7 matching bases. Per germline, CDR1 SGHTA and CDR2 FQGTGA. V lost 5 bases, J lost 7 bases, and 21 bases lay in between. The CDR3 contains 15 residues. In DNA form, the CDR3 reads TGTGCCAGCAGCCCCCAGGGGGGACCCTCTGGAGAGCAGTACTTC. Its protein is CASSPQGGPSGEQYF. Full variable domain (missing parts from reference TRBV7-3 and TRBJ2-7): GAGVSQTPSNKVTEKGKYVELRCDPISGHTALYWYRQSLGQGPEFLIYFQGTGAADDSGLPNDRFFAVRPEGSVSTLKIQRTERGDSAVYLCASSPQGGPSGEQYFGPGTRLTVT.

The V gene is TRBV7-8, the J gene TRBJ1-2; 8 bases match TRBD1. The junction had 7 bases not matched to a gene; V was cut back by 5 bases and J by 5 bases. CDR1 and CDR2 from the germline V gene are SGHVS and FQNEAQ. The CDR3 loop spans 14 amino acids. The CDR3 loop reads CASSPGQALYGYTF. CDR3 DNA: TGTGCCAGCAGCCCGGGACAGGCCTTGTATGGCTACACCTTC. The variable domain in full, completed from reference TRBV7-8 and TRBJ1-2, reads GAGVSQSPRYKVAKRGQDVALRCDPISGHVSLFWYQQALGQGPEFLTYFQNEAQLDKSGLPSDRFFAERPEGSVSTLKIQRTQQEDSAVYLCASSPGQALYGYTFGSGTRLTVV.

The V and J genes are TRBV7-2 and TRBJ2-1; 9 bases align to TRBD2. This CDR3 contains 14 residues. The germline V gene has CDR1 SGHTA and CDR2 FQGNSA. The J segment lost 5 bases and the V segment lost 6 bases, leaving 5 bases of the junction unmatched. The CDR3 loop is CASRISGGNNEQFF. For the CDR3, the DNA is TGTGCCAGCAGAATTAGCGGGGGTAACAATGAGCAGTTCTTC.

A word on this clone: Other DNA sequences in this sample translate to the same CDR3. This chain links TRBV14 with TRBJ2-2; 7 bases are a match to TRBD2. After removal of 4 bases from V and 5 bases from J, the junction contained 4 bases not matched to a gene. Looked up from germline, CDR1 is SGHDN and CDR2 is FVKESK. The CDR3 has 14 amino acids. Here the CDR3 reads CASSRRGGTGELFF. CDR3 nucleotides: TGTGCCAGCAGCCGCCGGGGAGGGACCGGGGAGCTGTTTTTT.

The chain uses TRBV9 and TRBJ2-7; TRBD2 might be the D (6 bases). Germline CDR1 is SGDLS and CDR2 is YYNGEE. The CDR3 is 14 amino acids. V lost 3 bases to trimming and J lost 5 bases, with 15 bases between them. In nucleotides, the CDR3 is TGTGCCAGCAGCGGGGGACTTCTGGACCACGAGCAGTACTTC. It yields the protein CASSGGLLDHEQYF.

This clone occurred a few times. The rearrangement joins TRBV6-5 to TRBJ2-1; no clear D. The CDR3 loop spans 13 amino acids. The V gene lost 5 bases and the J gene lost 9 bases, with 14 bases spanning the gap. CDR1 and CDR2 from the germline V gene are MNHEY and SVGAGI. Written as DNA, the CDR3 is TGTGCCAGCAGTGAAGCGCGGCTGGGTGAGCAGTTCTTC. It specifies CASSEARLGEQFF.

The J gene is TRBJ1-5, the V gene TRBV5-1, with 8 bases lining up with TRBD1. V shed 5 bases and J 5 bases; nucleotides not matched to a gene: 6. The CDR3 covers 14 residues. The germline gives CDR1 SGHRS, CDR2 YFSETQ. CDR3: CASRLTGGDQPQHF. In DNA, the CDR3 is TGCGCCAGCAGGCTTACAGGGGGGGATCAGCCCCAGCATTTT.

The chain couples TRBV27 to TRBJ1-6; the match to TRBD1 covers 7 bases. Germline V gene data show CDR1 as MNHEY and CDR2 as SMNVEV (reference sequence). The length of the CDR3 is 16 residues. V lost 5 bases, J lost 6 bases, and 10 bases stayed unmatched. The CDR3 here is CASSLRDRLLNSPLHF. The CDR3 coding sequence is TGTGCCAGCAGTCTCCGGGACAGACTGCTTAATTCACCCCTCCACTTT.

V is TRBV7-2 and J is TRBJ2-1; tentatively, D is TRBD2 (6 bases). The CDR3 length is 16 residues. Per the germline V gene, CDR1 is SGHTA and CDR2 is FQGNSA. The ends were cut back, 2 bases at V and 3 bases at J, with 14 bases in the middle. CDR3 region: CASSLWAGRNYNEQFF. In DNA, the CDR3 is TGTGCCAGCAGCTTATGGGCGGGACGAAACTACAATGAGCAGTTCTTC.

The chain carries TRBV4-3 and TRBJ2-2; TRBD1 aligns across 9 bases. The germline V gene encodes CDR1 LGHNA and CDR2 YSLEER. The CDR3 loop spans 15 amino acids. V gave up 6 bases and J gave up 5 bases; unmatched junction bases: 7. In DNA form, the CDR3 reads TGCGCCAGCAGTCAGACAGGGGGATATACCGGGGAGCTGTTTTTT. Amino acids: CASSQTGGYTGELFF.

The count of this clone is one. The rearrangement uses TRBV20-1 and TRBJ1-2; a possible D gene is TRBD1 (6 bases). V lost 6 bases, J lost 8 bases, and 13 bases lay in between. The CDR3 covers 11 residues. Germline V gene sequence: CDR1 DFQATT, CDR2 SNEGSKA (reference sequence). The CDR3 is CSAWDIQGYTF. For the CDR3, the DNA is TGCAGTGCATGGGACATCCAAGGCTACACCTTC.

CDR3 nucleotides: TGTGCCAGCAGTAAAGGACACTCCTCTGGGGCCAACGTCCTGACTTTC. Protein sequence: CASSKGHSSGANVLTF. The V gene is TRBV6-1, the J gene TRBJ2-6; perhaps TRBD1 as D (5 bases). Germline V gene lookup returns CDR1 MNHNS and CDR2 SASEGT. The CDR3 runs to 16 residues. V shed 5 bases and J shed 0 bases, with 11 bases lying between them.

The chain is built from TRBV5-1 and TRBJ1-2; D gene unclear. Deletions cut 8 bases from V and 0 bases from J, with 14 bases between. The CDR3 has 14 residues. Germline assignment: CDR1 SGHRS and CDR2 YFSETQ. The CDR3 here is CASTEGGPNYGYTF. CDR3 sequence (DNA): TGCGCCAGTACCGAGGGAGGACCTAACTATGGCTACACCTTC. Variable domain in full (rest from reference TRBV5-1 and TRBJ1-2): KAGVTQTPRYLIKTRGQQVTLSCSPISGHRSVSWYQQTPGQGLQFLFEYFSETQRNKGNFPGRFSGRQFSNSRSEMNVSTLELGDSALYLCASTEGGPNYGYTFGSGTRLTVV.

This clone has only a few counts. Within the sample, other DNA sequences also encode this same CDR3. The CDR3 DNA sequence: TGCGCCAGCAGCTTGGCTGGACAGGGCTCTTCACCCCTCCACTTT. It translates to CASSLAGQGSSPLHF. This chain connects TRBV5-1 to TRBJ1-6; the match to TRBD1 covers 8 bases. Trimming took 0 bases from V and 9 from J; bases not matched to a gene: 5. Germline V lookup: CDR1 SGHRS, CDR2 YFSETQ. The CDR3 extends over 15 amino acids.

This chain joins TRBV29-1 and TRBJ2-7; TRBD2 matches at 10 bases. J gave up 2 bases and V 4 bases, and 8 bases lay outside the gene matches. In germline, CDR1 is SQVTM, CDR2 ANQGSEA. The CDR3 is 15 amino acids. In DNA form, the CDR3 reads TGCAGCGTTGCAGGAGGGACTAGCGATACCTACGAGCAGTACTTC. Translated: CSVAGGTSDTYEQYF.